This TCR beta chain was sequenced during a study of response to subunit inactivated influenza vaccine. Study-wide findings and caveats: With each seasonal influenza vaccination, the authors suggested, few new T cells are recruited.

TCRdb reanalysed the RT-PCR reads using MiXCR and keeps one entry per CDR3 protein. The repertoire includes 530,000 or so distinct CDR3 sequences, roughly 25% of them detected once, and 1.5% to 2% sits in the top ten. As for this clonotype: As yet, its antigen is unknown.

Losses at the gene ends were 0 bases for V and 4 bases for J; bases not matched to a gene: 3. CDR1 SGHRS and CDR2 YFSETQ come from the germline V gene. This CDR3 has 15 amino acids. This clonotype originated in a man aged 45 to 65 who received an inactivated influenza vaccine. V and J are TRBV5-1 and TRBJ2-1; 8 nucleotides match TRBD1. The sample in question was CD4+ T cells sorted from PBMCs, obtained approximately 5 days after vaccination. CDR3 nucleotides: TGCGCCAGCAGCTTGGGACAGGGGCAGTACAATGAGCAGTTCTTC. It encodes CASSLGQGQYNEQFF.